The 12 T cell receptor beta chains presented below share a single source sample, sequenced in a study of T cell repertoires in cytomegalovirus infection. TCRdb analysed the reads with MiXCR anew, one entry per CDR3 protein. This sample carries 200,000 to 300,000 distinct CDR3 sequences, around 12% of them seen once, and the ten largest clones take 1.5% to 2%. The sequencing input was PBMCs. The receptors here all came from a human donor in good health (CMV status not recorded). Some clones in this sample may be carry-over from other donors' samples.

This clonotype has a count of ten or more. V usage is TRBV19 and J usage is TRBJ1-6, with D possibly TRBD1 on 6 matching bases. V lost 5 bases and J 7 bases, leaving 12 bases between the germline ends. This CDR3 comprises 14 residues. In germline, CDR1 is LNHDA, CDR2 SQIVND (reference sequence). CDR3 DNA sequence: TGTGCCAGTAGTCCCCGGACAGAAAATTCACCCCTCCACTTT. Its protein product is CASSPRTENSPLHF.

There are many counts of this clonotype. The chain couples TRBV6-5 to TRBJ1-2; TRBD1 matches 7 bases. Trimming cost V 5 bases and J 2 bases; bases outside gene matches: 8. This CDR3 is 15 amino acids long. Per the germline V gene, CDR1 is MNHEY and CDR2 is SVGAGI. CDR3 sequence: CASSQNRGLNYGYTF. As DNA, the CDR3 is TGTGCCAGCAGTCAGAACAGGGGACTAAACTATGGCTACACCTTC.

This clonotype was counted ten times or more. The rearrangement joins TRBV6-2 or TRBV6-3 to TRBJ2-7; TRBD2 matches at 12 bases. The CDR3 runs to 15 residues. The germline CDR1 and CDR2 sequences are MNHEY and SVGEGT. The ends lost 1 base at V and 4 bases at J; junction bases unmatched: 2. The CDR3 coding sequence is TGTGCCAGCAGTTACTTCGGACTAGCGGGATACGAGCAGTACTTC. Encoded protein: CASSYFGLAGYEQYF.

A note on this clonotype: A much larger clone differs from this one at a single base, so this may be a read error. The rearrangement links TRBV2 to TRBJ2-3, with D possibly TRBD2 on 6 matching bases. The CDR3 loop spans 16 amino acids. Germline CDR1 reads SNHLY; CDR2 reads FYNNEI. CDR3 sequence: CARSGPREAGTDTQYF. DNA of the CDR3: TGTGCCAGAAGTGGACCCAGGGAGGCCGGCACAGATACGCAGTATTTT.

This clonotype was detected ten times or more. This rearrangement joins TRBV19 to TRBJ1-5, with a weak D call TRBD1 (5 bases). There are 16 residues in the CDR3. Looked up from germline, CDR1 is LNHDA and CDR2 is SQIVND (reference sequence). The V end was cut by 2 bases, the J end by 0 bases, with 11 bases between. The CDR3 reads CASSIRDSHSNQPQHF. The CDR3, as DNA: TGTGCCAGTAGTATACGTGACAGCCATAGCAATCAGCCCCAGCATTTT.

The V call is TRBV9, the J call TRBJ2-1, with TRBD2 as a possible D gene (6 bases). The CDR3 has 15 amino acids. The V and J ends lost 4 bases and 11 bases respectively, with 22 bases between them. CDR1 is SGDLS and CDR2 is YYNGEE in the germline V gene. The CDR3 DNA reads TGTGCCAGCAGCCCATTCTTCACTGCGGGGAGTCAGCAGTTCTTC. It codes for CASSPFFTAGSQQFF.

This clonotype was counted ten times or more. V is TRBV7-2 and J is TRBJ2-3; TRBD1 might be the D (5 bases). The CDR3 runs 16 residues. Trimming stripped 8 bases from V and 0 bases from J, with 18 bases between. Germline V lookup: CDR1 SGHTA, CDR2 FQGNSA. CDR3 residues: CASSQQGATSTDTQYF. CDR3 nucleotide sequence: TGTGCCAGCTCCCAGCAAGGGGCTACTAGCACAGATACGCAGTATTTT. The whole variable domain, filled in from reference TRBV7-2 and TRBJ2-3, reads GAGVSQSPSNKVTEKGKDVELRCDPISGHTALYWYRQSLGQGLEFLIYFQGNSAPDKSGLPSDRFSAERTGGSVSTLTIQRTQQEDSAVYLCASSQQGATSTDTQYFGPGTRLTVL.

At least ten counts were recorded for this clonotype. The chain joins TRBV7-9 to TRBJ2-3; 12 nucleotides line up with TRBD2. CDR3 length: 17 residues. The germline CDR1 and CDR2 sequences are SEHNR and FQNEAQ (reference sequence). V was clipped by 5 bases and J by 4 bases; unmatched bases: 10. CDR3 in DNA: TGTGCCAGCAGCCCGACAGCGGGACTAGCGGGTGCAGATACGCAGTATTTT. The encoded protein is CASSPTAGLAGADTQYF.

This clonotype was observed at least ten times. This sequence joins TRBV4-3 and TRBJ2-7; unclear D gene. Trimming removed 0 bases at V and 6 bases at J, with 9 bases between. The CDR3 extends over 13 amino acids. The germline CDR1 and CDR2 sequences are LGHNA and YSLEER. The CDR3 DNA sequence: TGCGCCAGCAGCCAAGATTTCCGGACCGAGCAGTACTTC. Its translation is CASSQDFRTEQYF.

This clonotype was seen ten or more times. The chain is built from TRBV7-2 and TRBJ2-3, with D hard to call. This CDR3 has 12 amino acids. Germline CDR1 is SGHTA and CDR2 is FQGNSA. V was cut by 3 bases and J by 2 bases, with 3 bases left in between. CDR3 protein: CASSFPTDTQYF. CDR3 DNA: TGTGCCAGCAGCTTTCCCACAGATACGCAGTATTTT.

V and J are TRBV7-9 and TRBJ1-2; D is perhaps TRBD1 (5 bases). Germline V gene data show CDR1 as SEHNR and CDR2 as FQNEAQ (reference sequence). The CDR3 length is 14 residues. Trimming shortened V by 1 base and J by 6 bases, and 12 bases separated the two germline ends. DNA for the CDR3: TGTGCCAGCAGCTTAGGCGGGCAGGGAAATGGCTACACCTTC. Amino acid sequence: CASSLGGQGNGYTF.

This clonotype showed up many times. The chain couples TRBV7-2 to TRBJ1-5; maybe TRBD1 (5 bases). This CDR3 region has 14 residues. The V gene lost 4 bases and the J gene lost 3 bases, with 10 bases spanning the gap. Germline V gives CDR1 SGHTA, CDR2 FQGNSA. The DNA of the CDR3 is TGTGCCAGCAGCTCGGGACGGGTCAATCAGCCCCAGCATTTT. The encoded protein is CASSSGRVNQPQHF. Combining the CDR3 with reference TRBV7-2 and TRBJ1-5 gives the whole variable domain GAGVSQSPSNKVTEKGKDVELRCDPISGHTALYWYRQSLGQGLEFLIYFQGNSAPDKSGLPSDRFSAERTGGSVSTLTIQRTQQEDSAVYLCASSSGRVNQPQHFGDGTRLSIL.